This note documents a single T cell receptor (beta chain) sequence. Its specificity is not known. The entry originates in a study of T cell repertoires in cytomegalovirus infection. This CDR3 spans 15 amino acids. V lost 0 bases, J lost 0 bases, and 9 bases lay in between. Germline values: CDR1 LGHNA, CDR2 YNFKEQ. TCRdb reprocessed the reads with MiXCR, giving one entry per CDR3 protein. Among about 34,000 distinct CDR3 sequences listed, approximately 52% were seen once. This sample comprised CD8+ T cells from cultured PBMCs, obtained from culture after CMV antigen stimulation. The chain combines TRBV4-2 with TRBJ2-7; D unclear. The sequence was collected from a human donor in good health (CMV status not recorded). Some clones in this sample may be carry-over from other donors' samples. The CDR3: CASSQDKPSSYEQYF. The DNA for the CDR3 is TGTGCCAGCAGCCAAGATAAACCCAGCTCCTACGAGCAGTACTTC.